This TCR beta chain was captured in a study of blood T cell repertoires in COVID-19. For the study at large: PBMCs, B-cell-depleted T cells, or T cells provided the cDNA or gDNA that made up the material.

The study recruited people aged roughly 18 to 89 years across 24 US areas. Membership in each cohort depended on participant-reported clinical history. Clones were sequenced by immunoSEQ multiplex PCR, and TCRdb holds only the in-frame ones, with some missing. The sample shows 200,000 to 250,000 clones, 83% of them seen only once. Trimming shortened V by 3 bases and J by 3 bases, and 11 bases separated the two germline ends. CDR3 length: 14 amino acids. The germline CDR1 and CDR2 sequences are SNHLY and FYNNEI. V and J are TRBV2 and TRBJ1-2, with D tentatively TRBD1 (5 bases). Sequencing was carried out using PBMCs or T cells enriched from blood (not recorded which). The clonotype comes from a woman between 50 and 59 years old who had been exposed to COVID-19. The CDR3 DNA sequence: TGTGCCAGCAGTGATGGGGCAGTCTACTATGGCTACACCTTC. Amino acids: CASSDGAVYYGYTF. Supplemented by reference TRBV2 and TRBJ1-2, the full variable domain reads EPEVTQTPSHQVTQMGQEVILRCVPISNHLYFYWYRQILGQKVEFLVSFYNNEISEKSEIFDDQFSVERPDGSNFTLKIRSTKLEDSAMYFCASSDGAVYYGYTFGSGTRLTVV.